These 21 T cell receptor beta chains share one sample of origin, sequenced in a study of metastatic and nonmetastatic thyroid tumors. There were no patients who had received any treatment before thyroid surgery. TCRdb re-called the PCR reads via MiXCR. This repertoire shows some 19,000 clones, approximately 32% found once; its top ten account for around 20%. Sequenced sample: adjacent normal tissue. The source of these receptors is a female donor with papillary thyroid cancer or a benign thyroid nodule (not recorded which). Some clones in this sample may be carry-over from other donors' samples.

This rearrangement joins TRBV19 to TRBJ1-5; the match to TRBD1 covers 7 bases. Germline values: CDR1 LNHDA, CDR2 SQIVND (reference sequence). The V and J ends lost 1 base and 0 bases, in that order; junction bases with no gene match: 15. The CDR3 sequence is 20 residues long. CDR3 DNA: TGTGCCAGTAGTATAGCCATGACAGGGTTAGGGAGGTCTAGCAATCAGCCCCAGCATTTT. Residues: CASSIAMTGLGRSSNQPQHF.

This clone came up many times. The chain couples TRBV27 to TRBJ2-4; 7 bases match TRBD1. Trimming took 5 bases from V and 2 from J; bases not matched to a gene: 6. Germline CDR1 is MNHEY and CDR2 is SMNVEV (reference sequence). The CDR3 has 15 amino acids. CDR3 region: CASSTETGTKNIQYF. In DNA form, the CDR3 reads TGTGCCAGCAGTACAGAGACAGGGACCAAAAACATTCAGTACTTC.

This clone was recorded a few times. The CDR3: CASRPGQAYEQYF. The CDR3 coding sequence is TGTGCCAGCAGACCGGGACAAGCCTACGAGCAGTACTTC. The rearrangement joins TRBV28 to TRBJ2-7; tentatively, D is TRBD1 (6 bases). Germline lookup yields CDR1 MDHEN and CDR2 SYDVKM. The CDR3 extends over 13 amino acids. Trimming removed 6 bases at V and 2 bases at J, with 11 bases between. Variable domain in full (rest from reference TRBV28 and TRBJ2-7): DVKVTQSSRYLVKRTGEKVFLECVQDMDHENMFWYRQDPGLGLRLIYFSYDVKMKEKGDIPEGYSVSREKKERFSLILESASTNQTSMYLCASRPGQAYEQYFGPGTRLTVT.

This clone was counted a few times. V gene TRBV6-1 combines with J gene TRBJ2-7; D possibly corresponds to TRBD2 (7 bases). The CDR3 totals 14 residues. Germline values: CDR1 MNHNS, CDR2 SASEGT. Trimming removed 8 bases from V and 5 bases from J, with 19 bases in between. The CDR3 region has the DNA TGTGCCAGCGAGAGGGGGGGGGGCAACGACGAGCAGTACTTC. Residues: CASERGGGNDEQYF.

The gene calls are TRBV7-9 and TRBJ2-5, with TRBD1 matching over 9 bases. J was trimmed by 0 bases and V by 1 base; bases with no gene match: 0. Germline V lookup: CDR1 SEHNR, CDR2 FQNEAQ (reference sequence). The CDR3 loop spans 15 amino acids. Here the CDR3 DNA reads TGTGCCAGCAGCTTAGGGACAGGGGACCAAGAGACCCAGTACTTC. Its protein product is CASSLGTGDQETQYF.

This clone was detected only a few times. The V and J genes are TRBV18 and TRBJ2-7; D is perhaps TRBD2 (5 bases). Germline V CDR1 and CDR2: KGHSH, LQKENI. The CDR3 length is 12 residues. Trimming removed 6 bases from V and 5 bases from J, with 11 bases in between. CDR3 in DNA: TGTGCCAGCTCCTCTGGGCGGGACGAGCAGTACTTC. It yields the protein CASSSGRDEQYF.

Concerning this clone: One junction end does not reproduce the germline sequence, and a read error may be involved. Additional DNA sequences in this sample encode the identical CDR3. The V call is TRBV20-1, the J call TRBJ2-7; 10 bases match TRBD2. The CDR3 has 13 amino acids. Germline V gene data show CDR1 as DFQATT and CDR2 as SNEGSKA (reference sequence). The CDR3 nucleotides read TGCAGCGCTAGAGGGACTAGCGCCTGCGAGCAGTACTTC. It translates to CSARGTSACEQYF.

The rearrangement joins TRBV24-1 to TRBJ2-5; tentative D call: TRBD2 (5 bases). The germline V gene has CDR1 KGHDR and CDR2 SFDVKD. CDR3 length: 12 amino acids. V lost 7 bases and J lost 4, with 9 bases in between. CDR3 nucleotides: TGTGCCACCAGCGGGGTCCGAGAGACCCAGTACTTC. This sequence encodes CATSGVRETQYF.

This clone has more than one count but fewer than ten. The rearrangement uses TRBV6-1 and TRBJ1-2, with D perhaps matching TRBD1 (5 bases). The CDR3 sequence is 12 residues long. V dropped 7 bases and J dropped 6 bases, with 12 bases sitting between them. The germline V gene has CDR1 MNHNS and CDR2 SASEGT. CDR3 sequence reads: CASISGQDGYTF. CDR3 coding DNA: TGTGCCAGCATATCAGGGCAAGATGGCTACACCTTC.

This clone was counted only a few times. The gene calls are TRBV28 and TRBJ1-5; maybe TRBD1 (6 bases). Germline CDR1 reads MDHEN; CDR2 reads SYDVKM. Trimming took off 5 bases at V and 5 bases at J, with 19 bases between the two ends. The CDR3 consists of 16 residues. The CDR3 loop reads CASSPGQPTRYQPQHF. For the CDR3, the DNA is TGTGCCAGCAGTCCCGGACAGCCAACGCGTTATCAGCCCCAGCATTTT.

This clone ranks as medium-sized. CDR3 sequence (DNA): TGTGCCACCAGCCCGGGGGGCCAGTACGAGCAGTACTTC. As protein: CATSPGGQYEQYF. V gene TRBV15 combines with J gene TRBJ2-7, with D perhaps matching TRBD2 (7 bases). Trimming removed 5 bases from V and 4 bases from J, with 12 bases in between. Germline assignment: CDR1 LNHNV and CDR2 YYDKDF (reference sequence). This CDR3 has 13 residues.

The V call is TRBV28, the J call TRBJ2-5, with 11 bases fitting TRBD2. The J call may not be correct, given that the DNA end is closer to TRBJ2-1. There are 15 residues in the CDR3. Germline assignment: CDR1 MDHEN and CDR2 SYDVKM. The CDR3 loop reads CASSTLAGEGNEQFF. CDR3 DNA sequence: TGTGCCAGCAGTACACTAGCGGGAGAAGGGAATGAGCAGTTCTTC.

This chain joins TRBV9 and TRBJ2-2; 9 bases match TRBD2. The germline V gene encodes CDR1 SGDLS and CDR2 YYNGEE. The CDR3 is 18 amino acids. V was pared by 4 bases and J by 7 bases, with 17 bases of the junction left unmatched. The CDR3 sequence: CASSSNRLWRGGIGELFF. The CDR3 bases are TGTGCCAGCAGCTCGAATCGTTTGTGGCGGGGGGGCATCGGGGAGCTGTTTTTT.

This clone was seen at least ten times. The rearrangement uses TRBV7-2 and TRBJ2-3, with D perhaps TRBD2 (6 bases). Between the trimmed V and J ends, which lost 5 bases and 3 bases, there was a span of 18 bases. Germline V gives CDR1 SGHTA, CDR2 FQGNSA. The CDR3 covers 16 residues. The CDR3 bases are TGTGCCAGCAGCCCCCTTATGGGGGGTCAGACAGATACGCAGTATTTT. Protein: CASSPLMGGQTDTQYF.

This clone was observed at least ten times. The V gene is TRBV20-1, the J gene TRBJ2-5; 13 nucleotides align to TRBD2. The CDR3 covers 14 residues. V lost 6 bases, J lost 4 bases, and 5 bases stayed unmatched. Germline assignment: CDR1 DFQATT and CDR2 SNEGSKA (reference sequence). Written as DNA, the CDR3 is TGCAGTGCCAAGACTAGCGGGGGGTTAGAGACCCAGTACTTC. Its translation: CSAKTSGGLETQYF.

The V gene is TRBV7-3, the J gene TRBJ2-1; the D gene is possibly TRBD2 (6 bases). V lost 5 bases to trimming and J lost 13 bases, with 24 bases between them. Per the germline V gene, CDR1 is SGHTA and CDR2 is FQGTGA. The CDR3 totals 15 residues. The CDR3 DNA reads TGTGCCAGCAGCCCCCGGGACTCACCTACTGCCCGACAGTTCTTC. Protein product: CASSPRDSPTARQFF.

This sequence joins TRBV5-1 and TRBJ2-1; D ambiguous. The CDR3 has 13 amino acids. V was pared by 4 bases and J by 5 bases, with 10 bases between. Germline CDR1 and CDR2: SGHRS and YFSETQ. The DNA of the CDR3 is TGCGCCAGCAGCAAGGACGGCAACAATGAGCAGTTCTTC. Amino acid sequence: CASSKDGNNEQFF.

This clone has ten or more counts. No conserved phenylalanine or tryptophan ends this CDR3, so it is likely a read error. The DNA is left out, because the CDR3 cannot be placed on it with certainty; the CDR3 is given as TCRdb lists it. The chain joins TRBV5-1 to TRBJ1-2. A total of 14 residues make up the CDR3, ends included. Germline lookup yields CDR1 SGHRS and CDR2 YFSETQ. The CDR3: CASRPRVFDYGHTL.

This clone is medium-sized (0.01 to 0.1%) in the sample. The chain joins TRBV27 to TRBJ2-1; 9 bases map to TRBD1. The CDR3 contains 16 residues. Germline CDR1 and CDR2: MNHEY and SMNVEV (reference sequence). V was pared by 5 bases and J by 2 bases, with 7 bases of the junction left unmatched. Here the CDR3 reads CASSVHRGRPYNEQFF. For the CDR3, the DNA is TGTGCCAGCAGTGTCCACAGGGGGCGCCCCTACAATGAGCAGTTCTTC.

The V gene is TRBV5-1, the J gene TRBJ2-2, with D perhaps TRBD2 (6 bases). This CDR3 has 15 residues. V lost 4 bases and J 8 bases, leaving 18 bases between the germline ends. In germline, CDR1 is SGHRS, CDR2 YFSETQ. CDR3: CASSGGTDAVGELFF. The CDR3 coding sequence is TGCGCCAGCAGCGGCGGGACGGATGCTGTAGGGGAGCTGTTTTTT.

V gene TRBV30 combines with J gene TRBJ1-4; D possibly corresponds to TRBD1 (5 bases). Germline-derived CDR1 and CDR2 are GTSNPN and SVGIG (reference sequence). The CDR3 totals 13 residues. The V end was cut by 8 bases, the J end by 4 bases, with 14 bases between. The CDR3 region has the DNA TGTGCCGGGGCCTACCAGCTTAATGAAAAACTGTTTTTT. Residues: CAGAYQLNEKLFF.